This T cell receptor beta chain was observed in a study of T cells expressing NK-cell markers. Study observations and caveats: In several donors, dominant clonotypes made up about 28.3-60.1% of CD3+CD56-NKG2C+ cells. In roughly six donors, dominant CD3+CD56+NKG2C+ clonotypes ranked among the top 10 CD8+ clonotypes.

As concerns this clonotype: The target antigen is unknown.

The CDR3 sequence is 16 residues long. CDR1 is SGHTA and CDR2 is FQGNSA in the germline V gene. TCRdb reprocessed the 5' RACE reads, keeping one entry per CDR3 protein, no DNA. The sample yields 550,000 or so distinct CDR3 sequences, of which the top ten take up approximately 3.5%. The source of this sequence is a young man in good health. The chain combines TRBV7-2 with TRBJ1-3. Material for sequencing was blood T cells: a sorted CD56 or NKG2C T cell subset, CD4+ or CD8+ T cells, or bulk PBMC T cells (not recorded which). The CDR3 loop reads CASSGRQGLSGNTIYF.